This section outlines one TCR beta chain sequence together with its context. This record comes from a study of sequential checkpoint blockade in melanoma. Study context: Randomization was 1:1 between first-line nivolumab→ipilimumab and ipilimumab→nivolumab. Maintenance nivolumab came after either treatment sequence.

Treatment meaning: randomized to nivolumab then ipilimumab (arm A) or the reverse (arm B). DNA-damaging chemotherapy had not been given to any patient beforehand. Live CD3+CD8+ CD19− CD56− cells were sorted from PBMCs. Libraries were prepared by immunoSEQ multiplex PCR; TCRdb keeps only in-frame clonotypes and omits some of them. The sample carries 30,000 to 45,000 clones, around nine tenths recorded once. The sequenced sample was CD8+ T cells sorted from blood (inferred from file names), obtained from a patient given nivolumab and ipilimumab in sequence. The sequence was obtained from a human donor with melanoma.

The CDR3 reads CASSPQAIGANVLTF. The CDR3, as DNA: TGTGCCAGCAGCCCTCAGGCGATTGGGGCCAACGTCCTGACTTTC. The V call is TRBV7-7, the J call TRBJ2-6; no firm D call. Per the germline V gene, CDR1 is SSHAT and CDR2 is FNYEAQ (reference sequence). The CDR3 has 15 residues. V was pared by 5 bases and J by 3 bases, with 11 bases between. The full variable domain, its missing parts supplied by reference TRBV7-7 and TRBJ2-6, is GAGVSQSPRYKVTKRGQDVTLRCDPISSHATLYWYQQALGQGPEFLTYFNYEAQPDKSGLPSDRFSAERPEGSISTLTIQRTEQRDSAMYRCASSPQAIGANVLTFGAGSRLTVL.